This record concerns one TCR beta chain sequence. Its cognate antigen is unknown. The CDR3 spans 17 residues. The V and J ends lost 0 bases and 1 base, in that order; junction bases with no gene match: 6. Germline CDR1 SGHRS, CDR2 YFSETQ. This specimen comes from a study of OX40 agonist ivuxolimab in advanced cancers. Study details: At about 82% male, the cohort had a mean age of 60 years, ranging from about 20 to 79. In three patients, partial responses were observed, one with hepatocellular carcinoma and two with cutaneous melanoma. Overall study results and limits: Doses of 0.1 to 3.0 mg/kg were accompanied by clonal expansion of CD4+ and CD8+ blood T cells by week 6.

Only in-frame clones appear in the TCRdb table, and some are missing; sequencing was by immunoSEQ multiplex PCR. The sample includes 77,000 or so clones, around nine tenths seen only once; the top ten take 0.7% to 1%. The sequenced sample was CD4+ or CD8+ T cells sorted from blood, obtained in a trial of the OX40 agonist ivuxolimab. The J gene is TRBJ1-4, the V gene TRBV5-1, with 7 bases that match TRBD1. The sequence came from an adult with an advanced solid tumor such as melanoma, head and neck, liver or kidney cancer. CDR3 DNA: TGCGCCAGCAGCTTGGCCGGGACAGCGGAAACTAATGAAAAACTGTTTTTT. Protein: CASSLAGTAETNEKLFF.